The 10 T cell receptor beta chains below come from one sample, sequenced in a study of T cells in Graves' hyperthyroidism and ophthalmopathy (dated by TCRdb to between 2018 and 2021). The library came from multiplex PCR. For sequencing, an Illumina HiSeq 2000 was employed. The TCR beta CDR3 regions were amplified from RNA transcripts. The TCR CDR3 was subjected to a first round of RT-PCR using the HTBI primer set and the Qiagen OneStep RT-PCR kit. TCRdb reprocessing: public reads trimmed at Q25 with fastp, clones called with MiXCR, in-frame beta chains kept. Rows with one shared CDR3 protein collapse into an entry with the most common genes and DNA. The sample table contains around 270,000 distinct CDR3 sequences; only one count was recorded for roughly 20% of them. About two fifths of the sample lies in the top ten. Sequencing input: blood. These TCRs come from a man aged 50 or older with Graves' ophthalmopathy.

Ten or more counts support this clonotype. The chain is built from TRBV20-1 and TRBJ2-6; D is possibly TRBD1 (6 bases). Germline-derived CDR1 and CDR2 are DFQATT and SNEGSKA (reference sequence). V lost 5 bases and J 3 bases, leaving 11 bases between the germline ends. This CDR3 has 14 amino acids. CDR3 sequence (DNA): TGCAGTGCTGCAGGGGTAGGTGGGGCCAACGTCCTGACTTTC. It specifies CSAAGVGGANVLTF.

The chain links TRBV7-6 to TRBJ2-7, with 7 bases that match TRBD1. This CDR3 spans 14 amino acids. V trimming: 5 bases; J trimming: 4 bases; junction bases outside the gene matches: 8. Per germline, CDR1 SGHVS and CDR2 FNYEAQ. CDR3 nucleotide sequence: TGTGCCAGCAGCCCCGGGACAGAGTATTACGAGCAGTACTTC. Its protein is CASSPGTEYYEQYF.

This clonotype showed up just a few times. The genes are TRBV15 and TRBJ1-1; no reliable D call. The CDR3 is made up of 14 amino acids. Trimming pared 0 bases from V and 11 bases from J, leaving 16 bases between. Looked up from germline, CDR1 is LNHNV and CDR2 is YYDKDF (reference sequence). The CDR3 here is CATSREEGGMSAFF. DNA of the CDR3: TGTGCCACCAGCAGAGAGGAGGGAGGCATGTCGGCTTTCTTT.

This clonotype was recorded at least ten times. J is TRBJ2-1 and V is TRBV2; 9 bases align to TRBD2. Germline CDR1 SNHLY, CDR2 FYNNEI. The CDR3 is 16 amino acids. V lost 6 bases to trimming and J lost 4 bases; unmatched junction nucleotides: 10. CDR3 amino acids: CASSLGLANAYNEQFF. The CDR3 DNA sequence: TGTGCCAGCAGCCTAGGACTAGCGAACGCTTACAATGAGCAGTTCTTC. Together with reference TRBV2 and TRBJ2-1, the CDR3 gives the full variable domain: EPEVTQTPSHQVTQMGQEVILRCVPISNHLYFYWYRQILGQKVEFLVSFYNNEISEKSEIFDDQFSVERPDGSNFTLKIRSTKLEDSAMYFCASSLGLANAYNEQFFGPGTRLTVL.

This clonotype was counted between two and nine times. The CDR3 DNA sequence: TGTGCCAGCAGTGAATTAAGGGTTGTATTCACCGGGGAGCTGTTTTTT. Its translation: CASSELRVVFTGELFF. This chain uses TRBV6-1 with TRBJ2-2, with D unclear. V dropped 2 bases and J dropped 4 bases, with 14 bases sitting between them. CDR1 MNHNS and CDR2 SASEGT come from the germline V gene. This CDR3 comprises 16 residues.

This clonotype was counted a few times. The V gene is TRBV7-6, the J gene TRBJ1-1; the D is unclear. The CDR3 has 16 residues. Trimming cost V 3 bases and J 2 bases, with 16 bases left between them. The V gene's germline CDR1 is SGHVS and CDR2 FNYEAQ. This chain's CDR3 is CASSLKICRRNTEAFF. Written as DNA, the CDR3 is TGTGCCAGCAGCTTGAAAATTTGTAGGCGAAACACTGAAGCTTTCTTT.

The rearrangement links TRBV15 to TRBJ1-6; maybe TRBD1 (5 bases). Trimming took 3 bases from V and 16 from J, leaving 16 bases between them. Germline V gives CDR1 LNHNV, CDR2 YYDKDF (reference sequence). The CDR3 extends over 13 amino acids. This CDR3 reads CATSSSPGDRLHF. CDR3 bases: TGTGCCACCAGCAGTTCCCCGGGGGACCGTCTCCACTTT.

The CDR3 sequence is CASSIVRWRLAGEKEVGEQFF. The DNA of the CDR3 is TGTGCCAGTAGTATAGTAAGATGGCGTCTAGCGGGAGAAAAGGAGGTGGGTGAGCAGTTCTTC. This rearrangement joins TRBV19 to TRBJ2-1; 10 bases align to TRBD2. From germline, CDR1 is LNHDA and CDR2 SQIVND (reference sequence). Trimming at V came to 1 base and at J to 9 bases, leaving 24 bases not matched to a gene. The CDR3 is made up of 21 amino acids.

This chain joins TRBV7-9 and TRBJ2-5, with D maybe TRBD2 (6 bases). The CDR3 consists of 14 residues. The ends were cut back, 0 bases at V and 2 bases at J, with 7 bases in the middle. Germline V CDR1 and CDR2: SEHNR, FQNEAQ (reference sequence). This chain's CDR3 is CASSLARGQETQYF. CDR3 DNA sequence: TGTGCCAGCAGCTTAGCGCGGGGACAAGAGACCCAGTACTTC.

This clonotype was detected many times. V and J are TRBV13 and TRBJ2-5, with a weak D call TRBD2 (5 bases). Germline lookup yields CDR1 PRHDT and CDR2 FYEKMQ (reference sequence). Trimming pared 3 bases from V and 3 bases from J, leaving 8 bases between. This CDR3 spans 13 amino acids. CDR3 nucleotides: TGTGCCAGCAGCTTCCAAGCGGAAGAGACCCAGTACTTC. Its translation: CASSFQAEETQYF.